These T cell receptor beta chains were read from a single sample in a study of T cells after yellow fever vaccination. TCRdb analysed the 5' RACE reads with MiXCR anew, one entry per CDR3 protein. This sample has roughly 56,000 distinct CDR3 sequences, with about 5.6% found just once. This sample comprised PBMCs, either bulk or a sorted T-cell subset (CD4+, CD8+, memory, or dextramer-sorted; not recorded which), obtained on the day of the yellow fever booster vaccination. Receptors originate from a man younger than 35 who received the YFV17D yellow fever vaccine. Both conserved end residues are trimmed from each CDR3. Fields, in order: V gene, clone size, CDR3 protein. Only some rows state a clone size, as once, few, many or a class for expanded clones.

>TRBV7-6|many
ASSLAAGNQPQH
>TRBV27|.
ASSGGTAYNEQF
>TRBV12-3/TRBV12-4|.
ASSLGGAQY
>TRBV6-5|many
ASSYSGGGPTYTQY
>TRBV5-1|few
ASSWGRGDSEAF
>TRBV4-3|many
ASSQGYREETQY
>TRBV9|many
ASSVGNPGTPEY
>TRBV29-1|many
SVEDGISEQY
>TRBV7-2|few
ASSLPSTEGNTEAF
>TRBV14|.
ASSYDRLLMNTEAF
>TRBV3-1|.
ASSHFSYEQY
>TRBV7-3|.
ASSLTWGLNTEAF